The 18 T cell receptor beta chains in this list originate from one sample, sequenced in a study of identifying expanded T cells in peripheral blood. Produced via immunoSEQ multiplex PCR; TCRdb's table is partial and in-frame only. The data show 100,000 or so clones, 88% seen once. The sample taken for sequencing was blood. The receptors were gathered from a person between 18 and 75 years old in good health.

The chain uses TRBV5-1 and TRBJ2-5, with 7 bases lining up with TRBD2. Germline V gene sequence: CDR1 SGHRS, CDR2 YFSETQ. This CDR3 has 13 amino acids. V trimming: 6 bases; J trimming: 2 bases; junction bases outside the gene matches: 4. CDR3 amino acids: CASNSGTQETQYF. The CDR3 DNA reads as TGCGCCAGCAACAGCGGGACTCAAGAGACCCAGTACTTC.

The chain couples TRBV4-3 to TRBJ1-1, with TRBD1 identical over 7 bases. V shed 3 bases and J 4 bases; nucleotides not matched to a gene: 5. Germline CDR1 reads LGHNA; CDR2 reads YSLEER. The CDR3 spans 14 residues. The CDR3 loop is CASSQDRTVTEAFF. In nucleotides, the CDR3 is TGCGCCAGCAGCCAGGACAGGACCGTCACTGAAGCTTTCTTT.

The CDR3, as DNA: TGTGCCAGCAGTTACGACAGGGACACTTCACCCCTCCACTTT. As protein: CASSYDRDTSPLHF. This rearrangement joins TRBV6-5 to TRBJ1-6; 7 bases agree with TRBD1. The germline V gene encodes CDR1 MNHEY and CDR2 SVGAGI. The CDR3 loop spans 14 amino acids. After removal of 2 bases from V and 9 bases from J, the junction contained 4 bases not matched to a gene.

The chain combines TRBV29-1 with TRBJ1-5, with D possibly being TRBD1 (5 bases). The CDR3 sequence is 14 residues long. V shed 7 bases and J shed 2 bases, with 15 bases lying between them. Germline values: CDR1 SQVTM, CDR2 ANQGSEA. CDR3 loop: CSAGGRDGNQPQHF. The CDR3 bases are TGCAGCGCGGGGGGGAGGGATGGCAATCAGCCCCAGCATTTT. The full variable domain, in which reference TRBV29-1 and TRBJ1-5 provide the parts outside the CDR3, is SAVISQKPSRDICQRGTSLTIQCQVDSQVTMMFWYRQQPGQSLTLIATANQGSEATYESGFVIDKFPISRPNLTFSTLTVSNMSPEDSSIYLCSAGGRDGNQPQHFGDGTRLSIL.

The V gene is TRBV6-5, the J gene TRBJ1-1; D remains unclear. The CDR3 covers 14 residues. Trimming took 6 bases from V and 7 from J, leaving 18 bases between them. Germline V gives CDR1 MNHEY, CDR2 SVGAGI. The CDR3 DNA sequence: TGTGCCAGCAGAACCCGGGTGGAGGGCGGTGAAGCTTTCTTT. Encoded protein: CASRTRVEGGEAFF.

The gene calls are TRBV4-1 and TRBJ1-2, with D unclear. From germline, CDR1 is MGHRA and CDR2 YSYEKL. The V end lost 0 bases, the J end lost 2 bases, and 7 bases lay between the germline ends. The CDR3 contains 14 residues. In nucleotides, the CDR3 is TGCGCCAGCAGCCAAGAGCGGGGAAACTATGGCTACACCTTC. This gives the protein CASSQERGNYGYTF.

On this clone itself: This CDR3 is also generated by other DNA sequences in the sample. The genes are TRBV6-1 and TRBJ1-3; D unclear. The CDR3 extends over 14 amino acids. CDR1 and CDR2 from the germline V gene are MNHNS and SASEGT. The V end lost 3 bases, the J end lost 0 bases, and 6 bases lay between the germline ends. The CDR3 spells CASSDGISGNTIYF. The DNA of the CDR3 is TGTGCCAGCAGTGACGGAATCTCTGGAAACACCATATATTTT.

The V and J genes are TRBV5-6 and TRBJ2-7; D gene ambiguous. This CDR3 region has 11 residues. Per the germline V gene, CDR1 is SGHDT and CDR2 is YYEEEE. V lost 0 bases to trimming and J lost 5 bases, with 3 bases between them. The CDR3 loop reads CASSLGHEQYF. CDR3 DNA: TGTGCCAGCAGCTTGGGCCACGAGCAGTACTTC.

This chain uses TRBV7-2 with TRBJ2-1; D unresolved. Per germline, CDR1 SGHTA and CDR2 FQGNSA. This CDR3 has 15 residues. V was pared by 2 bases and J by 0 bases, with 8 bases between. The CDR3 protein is CASSLIGNSYNEQFF. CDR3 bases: TGTGCCAGCAGCTTAATAGGGAACTCCTACAATGAGCAGTTCTTC.

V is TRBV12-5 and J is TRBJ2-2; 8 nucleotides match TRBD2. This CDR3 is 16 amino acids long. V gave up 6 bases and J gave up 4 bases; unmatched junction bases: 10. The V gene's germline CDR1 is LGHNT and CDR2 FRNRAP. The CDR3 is CASGYRGGTSTGELFF. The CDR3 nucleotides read TGTGCTAGTGGCTACCGAGGGGGGACTAGCACCGGGGAGCTGTTTTTT.

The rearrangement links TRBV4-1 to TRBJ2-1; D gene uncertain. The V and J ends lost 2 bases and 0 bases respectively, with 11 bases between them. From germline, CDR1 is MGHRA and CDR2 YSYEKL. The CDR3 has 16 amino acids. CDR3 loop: CASSQSSLTSYNEQFF. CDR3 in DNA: TGCGCCAGCAGCCAATCAAGCTTGACCTCCTACAATGAGCAGTTCTTC.

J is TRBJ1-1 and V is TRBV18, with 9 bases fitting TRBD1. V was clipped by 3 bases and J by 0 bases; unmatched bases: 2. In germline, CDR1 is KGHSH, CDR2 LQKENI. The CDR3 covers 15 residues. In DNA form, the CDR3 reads TGTGCCAGCTCACCCGGACAGGGGATGAACACTGAAGCTTTCTTT. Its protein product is CASSPGQGMNTEAFF.

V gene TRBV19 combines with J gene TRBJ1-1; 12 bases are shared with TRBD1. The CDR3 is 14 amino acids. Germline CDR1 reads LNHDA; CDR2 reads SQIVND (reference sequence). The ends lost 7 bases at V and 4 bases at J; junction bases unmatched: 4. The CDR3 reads CASMGQGAGTEAFF. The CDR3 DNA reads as TGTGCCAGTATGGGACAGGGGGCAGGCACTGAAGCTTTCTTT.

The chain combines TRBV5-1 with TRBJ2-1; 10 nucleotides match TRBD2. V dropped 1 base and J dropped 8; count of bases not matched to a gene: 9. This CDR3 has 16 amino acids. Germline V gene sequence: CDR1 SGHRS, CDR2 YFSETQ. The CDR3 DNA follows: TGCGCCAGCAGCTTGCGGATAGCGGGAGGTCGGGATGAGCAGTTCTTC. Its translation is CASSLRIAGGRDEQFF.

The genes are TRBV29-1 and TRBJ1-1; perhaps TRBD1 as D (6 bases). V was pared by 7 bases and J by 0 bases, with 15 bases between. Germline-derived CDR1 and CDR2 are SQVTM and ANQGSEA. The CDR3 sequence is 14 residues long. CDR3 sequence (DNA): TGCAGCGGACAAAGGGGGGTGGTGAACACTGAAGCTTTCTTT. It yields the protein CSGQRGVVNTEAFF.

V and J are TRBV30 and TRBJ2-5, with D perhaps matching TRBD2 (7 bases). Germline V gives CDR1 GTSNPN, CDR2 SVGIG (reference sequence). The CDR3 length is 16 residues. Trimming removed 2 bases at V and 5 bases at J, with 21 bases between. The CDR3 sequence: CAWSKIGGGLGETQYF. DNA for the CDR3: TGTGCCTGGAGTAAAATTGGCGGGGGCCTGGGGGAGACCCAGTACTTC.

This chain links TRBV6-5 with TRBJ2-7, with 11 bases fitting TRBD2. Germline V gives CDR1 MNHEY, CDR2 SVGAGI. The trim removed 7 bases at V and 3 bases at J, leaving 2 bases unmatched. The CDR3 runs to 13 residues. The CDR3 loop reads CASMTSGDYEQYF. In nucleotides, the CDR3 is TGTGCCAGCATGACTAGCGGGGACTACGAGCAGTACTTC.

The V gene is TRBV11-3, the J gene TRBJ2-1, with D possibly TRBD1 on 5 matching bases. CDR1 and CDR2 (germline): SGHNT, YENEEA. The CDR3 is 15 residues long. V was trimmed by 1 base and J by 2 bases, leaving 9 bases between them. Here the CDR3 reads CASSLAGAAYNEQFF. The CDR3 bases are TGTGCCAGCAGCTTAGCTGGGGCGGCCTACAATGAGCAGTTCTTC.